One and the same sample provided the 4 T cell receptor beta chains below, sequenced in a study of human T cells and chemical hapten exposure. Time point given: healthy volunteer bleed at 2 weeks. Total RNA came from unfractionated whole blood. One entry per CDR3 protein, called by TCRdb with MiXCR from the RACE reads. Of tens of thousands of distinct CDR3 sequences listed, 4% to 4.5% were seen once; the top ten hold under 6.5%. The sequenced material came from whole blood. These receptors were obtained from a human donor in good health. Some clones in this sample may be carry-over from other donors' samples.

This clonotype was counted at least ten times. The chain carries TRBV24-1 and TRBJ2-1; the match to TRBD1 covers 10 bases. V lost 7 bases and J lost 8; bases outside the gene matches: 7. Germline CDR1 is KGHDR and CDR2 is SFDVKD. The CDR3 is made up of 14 amino acids. The CDR3 DNA reads as TGTGCCACCAGAGGACAGGGGGATGTTGATGAGCAGTTCTTC. Translated, it gives CATRGQGDVDEQFF.

This clonotype was detected only a few times. The V and J genes are TRBV29-1 and TRBJ2-5; D not resolved. Germline values: CDR1 SQVTM, CDR2 ANQGSEA. The CDR3 consists of 12 residues. The V end was cut by 1 base, the J end by 4 bases, with 7 bases between. The CDR3 sequence is CSVEGVGETQYF. The CDR3 region has the DNA TGCAGCGTTGAAGGAGTCGGAGAGACCCAGTACTTC.

This chain uses TRBV30 with TRBJ2-3, with D unclear. Germline V gives CDR1 GTSNPN, CDR2 SVGIG (reference sequence). Between the trimmed V and J ends, which lost 4 bases and 4 bases, there was a span of 6 bases. The CDR3 spans 11 residues. CDR3 bases: TGTGCCTGGAAGGTCGCAGATACGCAGTATTTT. It specifies CAWKVADTQYF.

There are many counts of this clonotype. The genes are TRBV28 and TRBJ1-2; 9 nucleotides align to TRBD1. Losses at the gene ends were 3 bases for V and 4 bases for J; bases not matched to a gene: 6. The CDR3 covers 15 residues. Per the germline V gene, CDR1 is MDHEN and CDR2 is SYDVKM. CDR3 in amino acids: CASSFSQGAAYGYTF. Written as DNA, the CDR3 is TGTGCCAGCAGTTTTTCACAGGGGGCAGCCTATGGCTACACCTTC.